This T cell receptor (delta chain) was observed in a study of gamma-delta T cells after stem cell transplantation. Points on this clone: This DNA translates differently at residue 15 from the TCRdb protein, which is that of a much larger clone; a read error is likely, and the protein shown is the DNA's own translation.

Germline V lookup: CDR1 GEAIGNYY, CDR2 EKD. The CDR3 totals 19 residues. TCRdb re-analyzed the RT-PCR reads via CATT. Of approximately 1,000 delta-chain clones listed, around 3% are singletons. This receptor was obtained from a human donor. It is not recorded whose cells these are; they may come from a transplant donor. The chain combines TRDV2 with TRDJ1; the match to TRDD3 covers 10 bases. The material sequenced was gamma-delta T cells. Here the CDR3 reads CACDITGGFAEWATNKLIF. CDR3 DNA sequence: TGTGCCTGTGACATAACTGGGGGATTTGCGGAGTGGGCCACCAATAAACTCATCTTT.